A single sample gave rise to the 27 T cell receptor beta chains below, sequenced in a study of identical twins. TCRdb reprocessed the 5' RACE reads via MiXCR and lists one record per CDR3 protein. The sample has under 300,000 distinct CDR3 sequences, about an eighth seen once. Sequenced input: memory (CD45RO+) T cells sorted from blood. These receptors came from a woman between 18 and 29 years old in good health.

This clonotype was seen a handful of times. The CDR3 DNA sequence: TGTGCCAGCATACCCCGGGGGGGGTATGGCTACACCTTC. This translates into CASIPRGGYGYTF. The V and J genes are TRBV12-3 or TRBV12-4 and TRBJ1-2; the D gene is possibly TRBD1 (5 bases). V was shortened by 7 bases and J by 5 bases, with 14 bases between the two germline ends. The CDR3 covers 13 residues.

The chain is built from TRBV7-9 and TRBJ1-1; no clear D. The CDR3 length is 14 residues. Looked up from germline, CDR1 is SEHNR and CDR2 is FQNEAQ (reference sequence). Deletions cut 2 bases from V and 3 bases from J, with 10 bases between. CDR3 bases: TGTGCCAGCAGCTTAATGAGCGGGGACACTGAAGCTTTCTTT. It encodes CASSLMSGDTEAFF. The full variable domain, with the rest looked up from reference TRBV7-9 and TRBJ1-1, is DTGVSQNPRHKITKRGQNVTFRCDPISEHNRLYWYRQTLGQGPEFLTYFQNEAQLEKSRLLSDRFSAERPKGSFSTLEIQRTEQGDSAMYLCASSLMSGDTEAFFGQGTRLTVV.

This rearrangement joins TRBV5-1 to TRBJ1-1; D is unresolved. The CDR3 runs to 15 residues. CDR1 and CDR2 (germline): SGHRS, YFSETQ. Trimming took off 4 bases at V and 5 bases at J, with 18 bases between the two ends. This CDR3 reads CASSRQPRAETEAFF. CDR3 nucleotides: TGCGCCAGCAGCCGACAACCTAGAGCGGAGACTGAAGCTTTCTTT.

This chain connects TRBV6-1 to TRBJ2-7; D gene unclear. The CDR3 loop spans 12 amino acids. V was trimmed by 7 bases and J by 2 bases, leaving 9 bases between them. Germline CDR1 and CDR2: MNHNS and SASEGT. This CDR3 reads CASTAVAYEQYF. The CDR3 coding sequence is TGTGCCAGCACCGCAGTGGCCTACGAGCAGTACTTC.

This chain's CDR3 is CASSLVYRKMETQYF. The CDR3 DNA follows: TGTGCCAGCAGCTTAGTGTATAGGAAGATGGAGACCCAGTACTTC. The chain carries TRBV7-8 and TRBJ2-5, with D uncertain. Trimming pared 1 base from V and 5 bases from J, leaving 14 bases between. The CDR3 runs to 15 residues. Germline values: CDR1 SGHVS, CDR2 FQNEAQ.

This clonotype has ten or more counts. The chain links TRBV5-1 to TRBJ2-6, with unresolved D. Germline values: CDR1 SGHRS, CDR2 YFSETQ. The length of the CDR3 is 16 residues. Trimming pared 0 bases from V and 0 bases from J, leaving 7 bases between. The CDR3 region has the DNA TGCGCCAGCAGCTTGGAACCCACCTCTGGGGCCAACGTCCTGACTTTC. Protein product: CASSLEPTSGANVLTF.

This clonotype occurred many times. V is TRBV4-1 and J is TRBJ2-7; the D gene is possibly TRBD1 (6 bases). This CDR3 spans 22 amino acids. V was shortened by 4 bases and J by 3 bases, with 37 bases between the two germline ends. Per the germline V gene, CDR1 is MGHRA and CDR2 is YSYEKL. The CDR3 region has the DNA TGCGCCAGCAGCCTGTCGCCCACAGGGATGGGGTGGGCTTCGGAGGCTGGCTACGAGCAGTACTTC. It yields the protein CASSLSPTGMGWASEAGYEQYF.

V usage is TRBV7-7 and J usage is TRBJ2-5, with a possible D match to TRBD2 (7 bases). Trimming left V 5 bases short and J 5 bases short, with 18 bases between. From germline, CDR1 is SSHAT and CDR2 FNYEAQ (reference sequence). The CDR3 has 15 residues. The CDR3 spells CASSPGGPGVETQYF. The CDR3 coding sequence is TGTGCCAGCAGCCCCGGGGGGCCAGGCGTGGAGACCCAGTACTTC.

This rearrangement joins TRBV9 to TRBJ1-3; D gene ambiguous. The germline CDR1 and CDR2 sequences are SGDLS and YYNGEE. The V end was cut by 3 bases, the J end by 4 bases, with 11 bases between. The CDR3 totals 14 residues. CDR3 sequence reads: CASSGQITGNTIYF. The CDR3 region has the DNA TGTGCCAGCAGCGGCCAGATAACCGGAAACACCATATATTTT.

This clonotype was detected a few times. CDR3 in DNA: TGCAGTGCTGGGGACTCAAGCAGGGGGCGACCTGAAGCTTTCTTT. It yields the protein CSAGDSSRGRPEAFF. V is TRBV20-1 and J is TRBJ1-1, with 8 nucleotides matching TRBD1. The CDR3 loop spans 15 amino acids. V trimming: 5 bases; J trimming: 6 bases; junction bases outside the gene matches: 14. Germline CDR1 is DFQATT and CDR2 is SNEGSKA (reference sequence).

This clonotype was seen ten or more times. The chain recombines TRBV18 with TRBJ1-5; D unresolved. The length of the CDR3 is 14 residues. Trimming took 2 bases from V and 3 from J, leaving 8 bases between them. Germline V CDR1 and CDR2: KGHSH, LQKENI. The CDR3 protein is CASSPIKVNQPQHF. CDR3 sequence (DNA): TGTGCCAGCTCACCAATTAAGGTCAATCAGCCCCAGCATTTT.

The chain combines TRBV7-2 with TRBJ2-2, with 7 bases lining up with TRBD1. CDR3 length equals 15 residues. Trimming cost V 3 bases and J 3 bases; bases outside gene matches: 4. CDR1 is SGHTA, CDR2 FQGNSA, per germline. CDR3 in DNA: TGTGCCAGCAGCTTGACGGGACAGCACACCGGGGAGCTGTTTTTT. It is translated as CASSLTGQHTGELFF.

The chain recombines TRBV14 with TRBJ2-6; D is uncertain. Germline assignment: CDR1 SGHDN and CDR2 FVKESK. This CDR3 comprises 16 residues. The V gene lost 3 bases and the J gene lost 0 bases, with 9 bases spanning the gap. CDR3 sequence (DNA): TGTGCCAGCAGCCAGCAGCCATACTCTGGGGCCAACGTCCTGACTTTC. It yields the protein CASSQQPYSGANVLTF.

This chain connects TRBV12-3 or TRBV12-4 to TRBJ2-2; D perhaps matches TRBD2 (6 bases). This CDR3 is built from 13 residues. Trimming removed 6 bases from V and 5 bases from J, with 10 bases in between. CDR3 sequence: CASRRGLTGELFF. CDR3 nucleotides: TGTGCCAGCAGACGTGGACTAACCGGGGAGCTGTTTTTT.

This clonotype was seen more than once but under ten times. For the CDR3, the DNA is TGTGCCAGCAGTATCCTGGGACAGGGTATGAACACTGAAGCTTTCTTT. Amino acids: CASSILGQGMNTEAFF. The rearrangement uses TRBV25-1 and TRBJ1-1; TRBD1 agrees at 9 bases. The CDR3 has 16 residues. Germline V lookup: CDR1 MGHDK, CDR2 SYGVNS. Germline trimming cut 5 bases from V and 0 bases from J; bases unmatched to any gene: 7.

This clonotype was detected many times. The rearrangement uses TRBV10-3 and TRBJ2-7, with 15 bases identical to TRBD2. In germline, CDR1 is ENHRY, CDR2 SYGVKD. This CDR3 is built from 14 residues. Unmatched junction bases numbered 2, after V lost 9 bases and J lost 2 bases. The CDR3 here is CAIGTSGGTYEQYF. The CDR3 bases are TGTGCCATTGGGACTAGCGGGGGGACCTACGAGCAGTACTTC.

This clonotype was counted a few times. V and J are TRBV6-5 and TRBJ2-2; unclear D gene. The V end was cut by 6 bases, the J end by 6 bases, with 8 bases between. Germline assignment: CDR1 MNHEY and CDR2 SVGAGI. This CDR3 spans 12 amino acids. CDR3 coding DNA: TGTGCCAGCAGGGGGTCGGCCGGGGAGCTGTTTTTT. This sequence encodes CASRGSAGELFF.

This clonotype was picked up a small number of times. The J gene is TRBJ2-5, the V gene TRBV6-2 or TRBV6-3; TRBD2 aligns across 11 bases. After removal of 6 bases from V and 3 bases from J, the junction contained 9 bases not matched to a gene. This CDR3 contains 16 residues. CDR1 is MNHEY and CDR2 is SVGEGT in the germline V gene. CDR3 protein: CASRTDPGLAEETQYF. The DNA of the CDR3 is TGTGCCAGCAGAACCGACCCGGGACTAGCGGAAGAGACCCAGTACTTC.

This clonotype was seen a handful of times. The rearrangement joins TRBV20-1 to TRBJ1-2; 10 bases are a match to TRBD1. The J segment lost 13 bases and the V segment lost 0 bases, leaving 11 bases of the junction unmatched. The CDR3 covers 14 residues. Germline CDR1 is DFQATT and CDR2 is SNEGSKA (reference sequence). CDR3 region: CSARDLTGGEFSTF. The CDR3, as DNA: TGCAGTGCTAGAGATTTGACAGGGGGCGAGTTTAGCACCTTC.

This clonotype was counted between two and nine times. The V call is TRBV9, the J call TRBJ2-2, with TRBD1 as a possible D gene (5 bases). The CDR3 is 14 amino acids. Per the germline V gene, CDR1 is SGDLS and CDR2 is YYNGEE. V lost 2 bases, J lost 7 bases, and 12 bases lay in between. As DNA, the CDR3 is TGTGCCAGCAGCGTTACAACCCAGGGCGGGGAGCTGTTTTTT. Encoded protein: CASSVTTQGGELFF. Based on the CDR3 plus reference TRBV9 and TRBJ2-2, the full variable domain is DSGVTQTPKHLITATGQRVTLRCSPRSGDLSVYWYQQSLDQGLQFLIQYYNGEERAKGNILERFSAQQFPDLHSELNLSSLELGDSALYFCASSVTTQGGELFFGEGSRLTVL.

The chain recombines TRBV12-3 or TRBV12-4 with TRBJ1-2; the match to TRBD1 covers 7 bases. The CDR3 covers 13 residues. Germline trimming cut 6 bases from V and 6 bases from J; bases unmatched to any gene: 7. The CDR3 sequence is CASRLTGTHGYTF. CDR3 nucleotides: TGTGCCAGCAGGCTGACAGGGACACATGGCTACACCTTC.

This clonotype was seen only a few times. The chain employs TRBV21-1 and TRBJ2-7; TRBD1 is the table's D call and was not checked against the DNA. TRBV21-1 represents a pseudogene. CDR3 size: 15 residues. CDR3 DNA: TGTGCCAGCAGCAAGTTGGACAGTCCCTTTGGGGAGCAGTACTTC. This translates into CASSKLDSPFGEQYF.

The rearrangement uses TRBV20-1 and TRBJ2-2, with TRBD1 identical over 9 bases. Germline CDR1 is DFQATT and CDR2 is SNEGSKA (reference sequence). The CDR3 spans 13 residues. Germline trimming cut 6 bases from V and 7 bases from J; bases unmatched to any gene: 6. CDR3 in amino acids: CSALQGAGGELFF. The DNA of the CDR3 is TGCAGTGCCTTACAGGGGGCCGGCGGGGAGCTGTTTTTT.

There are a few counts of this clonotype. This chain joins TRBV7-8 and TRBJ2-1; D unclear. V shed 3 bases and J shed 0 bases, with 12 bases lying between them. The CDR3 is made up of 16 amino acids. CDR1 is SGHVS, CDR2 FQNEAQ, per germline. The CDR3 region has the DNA TGTGCCAGCAGCTTTATATGGGGAATCTCCTACAATGAGCAGTTCTTC. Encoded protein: CASSFIWGISYNEQFF.

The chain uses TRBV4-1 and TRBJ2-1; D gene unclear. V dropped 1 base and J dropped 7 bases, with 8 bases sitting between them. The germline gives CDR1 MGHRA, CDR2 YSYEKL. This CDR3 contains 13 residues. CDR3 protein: CASSQVIPNEQFF. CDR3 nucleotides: TGCGCCAGCAGCCAAGTAATTCCGAATGAGCAGTTCTTC.

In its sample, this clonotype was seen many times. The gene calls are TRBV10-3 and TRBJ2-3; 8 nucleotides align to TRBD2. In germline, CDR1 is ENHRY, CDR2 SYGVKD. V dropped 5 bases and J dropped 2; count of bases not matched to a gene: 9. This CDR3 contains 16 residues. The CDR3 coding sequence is TGTGCCATCAGTCCGAGCGGGAGAGGACCCACAGATACGCAGTATTTT. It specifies CAISPSGRGPTDTQYF.

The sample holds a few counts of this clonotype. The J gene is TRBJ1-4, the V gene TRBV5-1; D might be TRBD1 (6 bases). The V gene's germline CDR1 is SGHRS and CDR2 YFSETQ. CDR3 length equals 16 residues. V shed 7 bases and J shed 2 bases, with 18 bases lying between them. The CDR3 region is CASGAGAGGTNEKLFF. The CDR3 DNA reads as TGCGCCAGCGGTGCGGGGGCCGGGGGTACTAATGAAAAACTGTTTTTT.